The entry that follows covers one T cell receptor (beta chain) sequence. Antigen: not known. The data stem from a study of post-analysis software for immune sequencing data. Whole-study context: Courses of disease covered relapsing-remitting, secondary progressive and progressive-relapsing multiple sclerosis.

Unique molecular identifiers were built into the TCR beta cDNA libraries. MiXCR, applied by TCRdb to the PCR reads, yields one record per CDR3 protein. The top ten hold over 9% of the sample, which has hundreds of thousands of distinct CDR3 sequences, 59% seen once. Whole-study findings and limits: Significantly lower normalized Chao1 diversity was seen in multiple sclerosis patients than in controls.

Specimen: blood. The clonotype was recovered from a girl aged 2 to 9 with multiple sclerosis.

As DNA, the CDR3 is TGCAGTGCTAGCCTGGGACAGCTTGACAATGAGCAGTTCTTC. Its translation: CSASLGQLDNEQFF. The chain joins TRBV20-1 to TRBJ2-1, with 7 positions matching TRBD1. The length of the CDR3 is 14 residues. In germline, CDR1 is DFQATT, CDR2 SNEGSKA (reference sequence). Trimming took 3 bases from V and 5 from J; bases not matched to a gene: 7.